The clone carrying this T cell receptor beta chain showed up just once. Its antigen is unknown. This entry is derived from a study of beta chain features in type 1 diabetes. Findings and limits, study-wide: TCRB CDR3s from Type 1 diabetes patients were moderately but significantly shorter in all four CD4+ subsets. Patients' naive, central memory and regulatory TCRB repertoires appeared more alike than those of healthy donors. A potential PCR bias toward shorter templates would be equal in patient and control samples.

The CDR3 has 15 amino acids. The germline V gene has CDR1 SGHRS and CDR2 YFSETQ. J was trimmed by 4 bases and V by 6 bases; bases with no gene match: 7. The authors obtained over 95% purity in all sorted populations. Of the isolated RNA, all was reverse transcribed, and so the sequenced material was expressed TCRB transcripts. Sequencing of naive, central memory and regulatory T cell samples gave an average of around 3.6 million reads. Repertoires were generated with immunoSEQ multiplex PCR, while TCRdb's copy carries only in-frame clones and drops some. There are about 340,000 clones in the sample; roughly 13% occur only once, and approximately 0.016% lies in the top ten.

The sequencing sample was made of naive CD4+ T cells from blood. The TCR comes from a young woman with type 1 diabetes. The chain joins TRBV5-1 to TRBJ2-2, with 9 bases matching TRBD2. CDR3 residues: CASMLREGPTGELFF. DNA of the CDR3: TGCGCCAGCATGTTGCGGGAGGGCCCCACCGGGGAGCTGTTTTTT.